This TCR beta chain was captured in a study of cytomegalovirus exposure and HLA in healthy donors. PCR employed 60 Vbeta and 13 Jbeta primers. This table comes from immunoSEQ multiplex PCR, and its TCRdb copy is limited to in-frame clones, with some not included. This table holds about 110,000 clones, roughly two thirds found once. V trimming: 5 bases; J trimming: 4 bases; junction bases outside the gene matches: 6. The germline V gene has CDR1 SGHNT and CDR2 YENEEA. CDR3 length equals 14 residues. Donors sampled were nominally healthy, though unrecorded immune exposures were likely. Input material: PBMCs. The J gene is TRBJ2-5, the V gene TRBV11-3; 8 bases match TRBD1. This TCR was recovered from a man in his thirties or forties in good health and CMV-seronegative. This CDR3 is CASSRQTGAETQYF. Written as DNA, the CDR3 is TGTGCCAGCAGCCGCCAGACAGGGGCAGAGACCCAGTACTTC.